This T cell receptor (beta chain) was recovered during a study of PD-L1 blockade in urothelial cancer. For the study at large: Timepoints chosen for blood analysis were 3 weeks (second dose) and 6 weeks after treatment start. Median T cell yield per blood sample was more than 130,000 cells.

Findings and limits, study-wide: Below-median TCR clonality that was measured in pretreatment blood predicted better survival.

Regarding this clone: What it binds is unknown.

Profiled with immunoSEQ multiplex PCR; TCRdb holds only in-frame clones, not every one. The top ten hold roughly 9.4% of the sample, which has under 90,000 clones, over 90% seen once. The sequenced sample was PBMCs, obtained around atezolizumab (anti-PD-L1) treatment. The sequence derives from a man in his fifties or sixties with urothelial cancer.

CDR3 sequence: CATSSGLPGETQYF. Here the CDR3 DNA reads TGTGCCACCAGCTCGGGACTACCTGGGGAGACCCAGTACTTC. The rearrangement links TRBV15 to TRBJ2-5; 7 bases match TRBD2. V lost 5 bases to trimming and J lost 5 bases; unmatched junction nucleotides: 8. CDR3 length: 14 amino acids. Germline-derived CDR1 and CDR2 are LNHNV and YYDKDF (reference sequence).